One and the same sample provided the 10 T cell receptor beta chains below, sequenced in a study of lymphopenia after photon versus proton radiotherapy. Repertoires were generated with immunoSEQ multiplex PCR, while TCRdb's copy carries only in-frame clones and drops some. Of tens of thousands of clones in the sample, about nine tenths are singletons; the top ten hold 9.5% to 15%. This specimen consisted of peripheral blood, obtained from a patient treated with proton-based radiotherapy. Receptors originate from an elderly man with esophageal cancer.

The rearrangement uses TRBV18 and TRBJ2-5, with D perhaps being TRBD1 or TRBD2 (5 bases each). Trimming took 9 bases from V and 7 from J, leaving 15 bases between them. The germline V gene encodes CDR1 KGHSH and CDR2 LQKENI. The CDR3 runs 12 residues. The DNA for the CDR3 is TGTGCCAGTTTCCAGGGCGGAGGGACCCAGTACTTC. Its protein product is CASFQGGGTQYF. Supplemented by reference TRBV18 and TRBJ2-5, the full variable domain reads NAGVMQNPRHLVRRRGQEARLRCSPMKGHSHVYWYRQLPEEGLKFMVYLQKENIIDESGMPKERFSAEFPKEGPSILRIQQVVRGDSAAYFCASFQGGGTQYFGPGTRLLVL.

CDR3 nucleotides: TGTGCCAGCAGCGCCGGGCCTAGCGAGTACAATGAGCAGTTCTTC. Protein sequence: CASSAGPSEYNEQFF. The chain uses TRBV9 and TRBJ2-1, with D tentatively TRBD2 (6 bases). Germline CDR1 SGDLS, CDR2 YYNGEE. The CDR3 has 15 residues. With 3 bases removed from V and 4 bases from J, the gap between germline ends came to 14 bases.

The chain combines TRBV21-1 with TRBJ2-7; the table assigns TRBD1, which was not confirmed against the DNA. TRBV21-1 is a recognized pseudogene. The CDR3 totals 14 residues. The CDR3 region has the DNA TGTGCCAGCAGCGGGAGGACAGGTCCTGGCGAGCAGTACTTC. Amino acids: CASSGRTGPGEQYF.

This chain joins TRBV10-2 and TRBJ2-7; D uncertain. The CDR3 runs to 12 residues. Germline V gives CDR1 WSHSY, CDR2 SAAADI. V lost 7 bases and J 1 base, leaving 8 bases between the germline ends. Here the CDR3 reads CASKPESYEQYF. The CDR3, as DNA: TGCGCCAGCAAACCAGAGTCCTACGAGCAGTACTTC.

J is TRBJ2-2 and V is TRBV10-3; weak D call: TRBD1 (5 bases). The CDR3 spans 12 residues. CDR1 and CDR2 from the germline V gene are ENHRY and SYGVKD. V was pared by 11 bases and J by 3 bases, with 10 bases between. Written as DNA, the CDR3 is TGTGCCCTGGGGCGAGACACCGGGGAGCTGTTTTTT. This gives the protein CALGRDTGELFF.

The CDR3 protein is CASSYIPEPDEKLFF. The CDR3, as DNA: TGTGCCAGCAGTTACATTCCGGAACCGGACGAAAAACTGTTTTTT. The rearrangement joins TRBV6-6 to TRBJ1-4; D not resolved. This CDR3 is 15 amino acids long. The V gene lost 2 bases and the J gene lost 8 bases, with 15 bases spanning the gap. Looked up from germline, CDR1 is MNHNY and CDR2 is SVGAGI (reference sequence).

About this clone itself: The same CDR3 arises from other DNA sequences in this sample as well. Here the CDR3 reads CASSLDRAAGELFF. DNA for the CDR3: TGTGCCAGCAGCTTGGACAGGGCTGCCGGGGAGCTGTTTTTT. The chain couples TRBV7-2 to TRBJ2-2; 8 bases are a match to TRBD1. V gave up 3 bases and J gave up 6 bases; unmatched junction bases: 3. Germline V gives CDR1 SGHTA, CDR2 FQGNSA. The CDR3 runs to 14 residues.

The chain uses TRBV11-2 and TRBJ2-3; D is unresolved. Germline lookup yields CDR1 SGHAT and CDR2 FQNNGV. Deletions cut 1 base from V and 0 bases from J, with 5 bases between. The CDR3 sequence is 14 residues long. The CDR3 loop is CASSLVGSTDTQYF. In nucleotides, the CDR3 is TGTGCCAGCAGCTTAGTAGGAAGCACAGATACGCAGTATTTT.

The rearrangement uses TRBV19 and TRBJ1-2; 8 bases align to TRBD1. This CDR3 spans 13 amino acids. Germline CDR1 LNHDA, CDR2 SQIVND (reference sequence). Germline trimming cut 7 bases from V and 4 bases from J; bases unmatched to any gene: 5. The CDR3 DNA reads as TGTGCCAGTAAACTGACAGGGGTCTATGGCTACACCTTC. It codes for CASKLTGVYGYTF.

The CDR3 DNA is TGTGCCAGCAGTCTAACGACGGGCAGGGGGAATTCACCCCTCCACTTT. Translating gives CASSLTTGRGNSPLHF. The chain employs TRBV7-2 and TRBJ1-6, with 7 positions matching TRBD1. The CDR3 is made up of 16 amino acids. The junction had 12 bases not matched to a gene; V was cut back by 6 bases and J by 7 bases. Per germline, CDR1 SGHTA and CDR2 FQGNSA.